This T cell receptor (beta chain) was found in a study of beta chain features in type 1 diabetes. Note on this clone: Its matching antigen is unknown.

Notes on the study in general: People with Type 1 diabetes carried modestly yet significantly shorter TCRB CDR3s in all four CD4+ subsets. Reduced insertions and increased deletions marked VDJ junctions in type 1 diabetes patients.

Unmatched junction bases numbered 7, after V lost 0 bases and J lost 2 bases. There are 17 residues in the CDR3. Per germline, CDR1 SGDLS and CDR2 YYNGEE. Isolated RNA was reverse transcribed in full, so expressed TCRB transcripts were sequenced. TCRdb's copy holds only in-frame clones and misses some; the assay was immunoSEQ multiplex PCR. The sample carries some 250,000 clones, 9.5% to 13% recorded once. By way of CD45RO/CCR7/CD25/CD127/CD95/CD27, the CD4+ regulatory, stem cell-like memory, central memory and naive cells were sorted. Input material: naive CD4+ T cells from blood. J is TRBJ2-5 and V is TRBV9; TRBD2 aligns across 10 bases. The sequence was obtained from a man aged 25 to 40 with type 1 diabetes. The CDR3 protein is CASSVGGLAGGQETQYF. The CDR3 bases are TGTGCCAGCAGCGTAGGAGGTTTAGCGGGGGGACAAGAGACCCAGTACTTC.